Presented here are 25 T cell receptor beta chains from one specimen sequenced in a study of post-analysis software for immune sequencing data. Presence of unique molecular identifiers characterized the TCR beta cDNA libraries. TCRdb itself ran the PCR reads through MiXCR, one entry per CDR3 protein. The data hold hundreds of thousands of distinct CDR3 sequences, with nearly 45% observed a single time. Study outcomes and limitations: A few TRBV segments occurring more often in patients than controls included TRBV5-6, TRBV5-1 and TRBV20-1.

For these TCRs, the target antigens are not known. The sample was blood. Receptors originate from a girl aged 5-17 years with multiple sclerosis.

This clonotype was detected only a few times. Its ends do not fully match the called genes, so a read error is possible. The rearrangement links TRBV28 to TRBJ2-3; 7 bases are a match to TRBD2. CDR1 is MDHEN and CDR2 is SYDVKM in the germline V gene. The CDR3 loop spans 13 amino acids. For the CDR3, the DNA is TGTGCCACCAGTGGCGGGAGTGTGGATACGCAGTATTTT. Amino acids: CATSGGSVDTQYF. The full variable domain, rest sourced from reference TRBV28 and TRBJ2-3, is DVKVTQSSRYLVKRTGEKVFLECVQDMDHENMFWYRQDPGLGLRLIYFSYDVKMKEKGDIPEGYSVSREKKERFSLILESASTNQTSMYLCATSGGSVDTQYFGPGTRLTVL.

This rearrangement joins TRBV20-1 to TRBJ2-7; TRBD1 aligns across 10 bases. Germline V gene sequence: CDR1 DFQATT, CDR2 SNEGSKA (reference sequence). CDR3 length: 15 residues. V was pared by 3 bases and J by 6 bases, with 11 bases of the junction left unmatched. The CDR3 DNA is TGCAGTGCTAGGCTAACCGGGACAGGGGTTGGCGAGCAGTACTTC. Its protein is CSARLTGTGVGEQYF.

CDR3 in amino acids: CASSLVTGGGPDTQYF. CDR3 coding DNA: TGCGCCAGCAGCTTGGTTACGGGCGGGGGCCCAGATACGCAGTATTTT. This sequence joins TRBV5-1 and TRBJ2-3, with D perhaps TRBD2 (7 bases). The CDR3 loop spans 16 amino acids. V was pared by 0 bases and J by 4 bases, with 15 bases between. The germline V gene has CDR1 SGHRS and CDR2 YFSETQ.

This clonotype appeared a few times. The chain recombines TRBV6-6 with TRBJ2-7, with D possibly being TRBD2 (5 bases). The CDR3 has 15 amino acids. V lost 7 bases to trimming and J lost 0 bases, with 16 bases between them. Germline V CDR1 and CDR2: MNHNY, SVGAGI (reference sequence). CDR3 sequence: CASTQLEGSSYEQYF. For the CDR3, the DNA is TGTGCCAGCACCCAACTTGAGGGAAGCTCCTACGAGCAGTACTTC.

The V call is TRBV20-1, the J call TRBJ2-3; the D gene is possibly TRBD1 (5 bases). The germline V gene has CDR1 DFQATT and CDR2 SNEGSKA (reference sequence). The CDR3 runs 14 residues. The germline V and J ends were trimmed by 5 bases and 1 base, with 13 bases remaining between them. The CDR3 spells CSAYDSSRTDTQYF. Written as DNA, the CDR3 is TGCAGTGCTTACGACAGTTCGCGCACAGATACGCAGTATTTT.

The chain uses TRBV6-2 or TRBV6-3 and TRBJ2-1; D ambiguous. Germline V lookup: CDR1 MNHEY, CDR2 SVGEGT. Trimming stripped 6 bases from V and 3 bases from J, with 15 bases between. CDR3 length: 15 amino acids. CDR3 DNA: TGTGCCAGCAGCGCTCTTGGGCCCCGCTACAATGAGCAGTTCTTC. Amino acids: CASSALGPRYNEQFF.

The CDR3 DNA reads as TGCAGTGCTTCGGGACTAGCGAGTAGCACAGATACGCAGTATTTT. Its protein product is CSASGLASSTDTQYF. This sequence joins TRBV20-1 and TRBJ2-3; 10 bases agree with TRBD2. From germline, CDR1 is DFQATT and CDR2 SNEGSKA (reference sequence). The trim removed 5 bases at V and 0 bases at J, leaving 5 bases unmatched. This CDR3 comprises 15 residues.

The chain uses TRBV5-1 and TRBJ2-3; 13 bases fit TRBD2. Looked up from germline, CDR1 is SGHRS and CDR2 is YFSETQ. Trimming took 5 bases from V and 2 from J; bases not matched to a gene: 2. The CDR3 has 15 amino acids. The CDR3 sequence is CASRTSGRHTDTQYF. The CDR3 bases are TGCGCCAGCAGGACTAGCGGGAGGCACACAGATACGCAGTATTTT.

This clonotype was detected only a few times. This chain uses TRBV28 with TRBJ2-3; 11 nucleotides match TRBD2. The CDR3 spans 16 residues. Germline CDR1 MDHEN, CDR2 SYDVKM. With V trimmed by 8 bases and J by 3 bases, 10 bases remained unmatched. The CDR3 spells CASHPAASGRTDTQYF. The DNA for the CDR3 is TGTGCCAGCCACCCGGCGGCTAGCGGGAGGACAGATACGCAGTATTTT.

The CDR3 DNA reads as TGCGCCAGCAGCTTCCGCGGACTAGCGGGAGGCACCACTCCTGCGCAGTATTTT. Translation: CASSFRGLAGGTTPAQYF. V gene TRBV5-1 combines with J gene TRBJ2-3; 14 nucleotides agree with TRBD2. The J segment lost 10 bases and the V segment lost 2 bases, leaving 15 bases of the junction unmatched. Germline-derived CDR1 and CDR2 are SGHRS and YFSETQ. This CDR3 is built from 18 residues. The full variable domain, in which reference TRBV5-1 and TRBJ2-3 provide the parts outside the CDR3, is KAGVTQTPRYLIKTRGQQVTLSCSPISGHRSVSWYQQTPGQGLQFLFEYFSETQRNKGNFPGRFSGRQFSNSRSEMNVSTLELGDSALYLCASSFRGLAGGTTPAQYFGPGTRLTVL.

This clonotype was recorded only once. The chain uses TRBV10-3 and TRBJ2-1, with 15 positions matching TRBD2. Germline values: CDR1 ENHRY, CDR2 SYGVKD. The CDR3 extends over 15 amino acids. Trimming cost V 6 bases and J 6 bases; bases outside gene matches: 3. The DNA for the CDR3 is TGTGCCATCAGGAGGACTAGCGGGAGGGCCAATGAGCAGTTCTTC. Translation gives CAIRRTSGRANEQFF.

This chain links TRBV5-6 with TRBJ2-5; D may be TRBD1 (6 bases). Between the trimmed V and J ends, which lost 2 bases and 1 base, there was a span of 9 bases. In germline, CDR1 is SGHDT, CDR2 YYEEEE. CDR3 size: 14 residues. The DNA of the CDR3 is TGTGCCAGCAGCTTCACAGGGTCCCAAGAGACCCAGTACTTC. Translating it yields CASSFTGSQETQYF.

The gene calls are TRBV6-4 and TRBJ2-1; no firm D call. Matching the DNA end better, TRBJ2-7 makes the J call doubtful. CDR1 MRHNA and CDR2 SNTAGT come from the germline V gene. The CDR3 runs 16 residues. The CDR3 is CASAQNSGLEYNEQYF. DNA for the CDR3: TGTGCCAGCGCCCAAAATTCTGGGCTAGAGTACAATGAGCAGTACTTC.

The chain employs TRBV11-3 and TRBJ2-1; perhaps D is TRBD1 or TRBD2 (5 bases each). The CDR3 totals 13 residues. The ends were cut back, 0 bases at V and 12 bases at J, with 12 bases in the middle. The germline V gene has CDR1 SGHNT and CDR2 YENEEA. CDR3 sequence: CASSLDPAGRQFF. In nucleotides, the CDR3 is TGTGCCAGCAGCTTAGATCCGGCAGGGAGGCAGTTCTTC. The whole variable domain, filled in from reference TRBV11-3 and TRBJ2-1, reads EAGVVQSPRYKIIEKKQPVAFWCNPISGHNTLYWYLQNLGQGPELLIRYENEEAVDDSQLPKDRFSAERLKGVDSTLKIQPAELGDSAVYLCASSLDPAGRQFFGPGTRLTVL.

V is TRBV20-1 and J is TRBJ2-5; the match to TRBD2 covers 11 bases. The DNA end is more similar to TRBJ2-7, so the J call may be wrong. The CDR3 length is 12 residues. Germline V gene sequence: CDR1 DFQATT, CDR2 SNEGSKA (reference sequence). DNA for the CDR3: TGCAGTGCCCTGGGACTAGCGGACGAGCAGTACTTC. It translates to CSALGLADEQYF.

This clonotype has only a few counts. The chain joins TRBV7-8 to TRBJ1-2; TRBD1 agrees at 7 bases. This CDR3 spans 16 amino acids. Looked up from germline, CDR1 is SGHVS and CDR2 is FQNEAQ. Losses at the gene ends were 3 bases for V and 4 bases for J; bases not matched to a gene: 11. This chain's CDR3 is CASSLQGEKSGYGYTF. The CDR3 nucleotides are TGTGCCAGCAGCTTGCAGGGGGAAAAGTCGGGCTATGGCTACACCTTC.

V usage is TRBV12-3 or TRBV12-4 and J usage is TRBJ2-7; perhaps TRBD2 as D (6 bases). V dropped 7 bases and J dropped 0 bases, with 19 bases sitting between them. CDR3 length: 16 residues. The CDR3 nucleotides read TGTGCCAGCAACCGTGGGTCGGGAGTTGGCTCCTACGAGCAGTACTTC. It translates to CASNRGSGVGSYEQYF.

The gene calls are TRBV7-2 and TRBJ2-1, with 7 nucleotides matching TRBD2. Germline lookup yields CDR1 SGHTA and CDR2 FQGNSA. The J segment lost 7 bases and the V segment lost 5 bases, leaving 8 bases of the junction unmatched. CDR3 length: 14 residues. The DNA of the CDR3 is TGTGCCAGCAGCGCGGGGGAGGGCCGGAATGAGCAGTTCTTC. It specifies CASSAGEGRNEQFF.

The V gene is TRBV7-2, the J gene TRBJ2-1, with D unclear. The length of the CDR3 is 12 residues. Trimming removed 6 bases at V and 9 bases at J, with 12 bases between. The germline gives CDR1 SGHTA, CDR2 FQGNSA. This CDR3 is CASSFDTPEQFF. The DNA of the CDR3 is TGTGCCAGCAGTTTCGACACCCCTGAGCAGTTCTTC.

This chain connects TRBV29-1 to TRBJ1-1; no definite D call. CDR3 length: 13 residues. V was clipped by 2 bases and J by 11 bases, with 18 bases between them. In germline, CDR1 is SQVTM, CDR2 ANQGSEA. The CDR3 DNA sequence: TGCAGCGTTGAAAGGACGTACACCTTAGCCGCTTTCTTT. Residues: CSVERTYTLAAFF.

This sequence joins TRBV29-1 and TRBJ2-1; no clear D. Trimming took 0 bases from V and 9 from J, leaving 9 bases between them. The CDR3 is made up of 12 amino acids. Germline-derived CDR1 and CDR2 are SQVTM and ANQGSEA. The CDR3 DNA follows: TGCAGCGTTGAAGAGTTAAGGGCTGAGCAGTTCTTC. Its protein product is CSVEELRAEQFF.

This clonotype was found many times. V and J are TRBV5-1 and TRBJ2-7; D gene ambiguous. The CDR3 runs to 13 residues. Trimming took 0 bases from V and 2 from J, leaving 6 bases between them. Germline V lookup: CDR1 SGHRS, CDR2 YFSETQ. CDR3 nucleotides: TGCGCCAGCAGCTTGGAGCTAACCTACGAGCAGTACTTC. This translates into CASSLELTYEQYF.

This clonotype was picked up many times. The rearrangement links TRBV7-2 to TRBJ2-5; D gene uncertain. CDR3 size: 13 residues. Germline V gene sequence: CDR1 SGHTA, CDR2 FQGNSA. V lost 1 base and J 5 bases, leaving 8 bases between the germline ends. Written as DNA, the CDR3 is TGTGCCAGCAGCTTAGGGGCCGGGGAGACCCAGTACTTC. As protein: CASSLGAGETQYF.

A remark on this clonotype: One end of the junction is discordant with germline, which a read error may explain. V and J are TRBV18 and TRBJ1-1; D is unclear. This CDR3 comprises 12 residues. Germline V CDR1 and CDR2: KGHSH, LQKENI. CDR3 protein: CASSPANAEAFF. As DNA, the CDR3 is TGTGCCAGCTCACCGGCGAACGCTGAAGCTTTCTTT.

This clonotype was observed at least ten times. This chain uses TRBV2 with TRBJ2-3; possibly TRBD1 for D (6 bases). The CDR3 covers 13 residues. The germline V and J ends were trimmed by 9 bases and 5 bases, with 15 bases remaining between them. The V gene's germline CDR1 is SNHLY and CDR2 FYNNEI. CDR3 sequence reads: CARDSLPIDTQYF. CDR3 DNA: TGTGCCAGGGACAGCCTCCCAATAGATACGCAGTATTTT.